The clone carrying this T cell receptor beta chain was found many times. The antigen is not known. These data originate in a study of neurological immune-mediated disorders. Overall study results and limits: Clinical features showed no association with the multiple sclerosis repertoire cluster, and MRI features showed none either.

Between the trimmed V and J ends, which lost 1 base and 1 base, there was a span of 13 bases. This CDR3 has 16 amino acids. MiXCR, run by TCRdb on the 5' RACE reads, gives a single entry per CDR3 protein. This table has tens of thousands of distinct CDR3 sequences, roughly 4% appearing once. The receptor comes from a young man with multiple sclerosis. The source material was PBMCs. The V and J genes are TRBV12-3 or TRBV12-4 and TRBJ2-5; D might be TRBD2 (6 bases). CDR3 residues: CASSLGPRDFQETQYF. The CDR3 DNA is TGTGCCAGCAGTTTAGGCCCCCGGGACTTCCAAGAGACCCAGTACTTC.